This TCR beta chain was sequenced in a study of post-analysis software for immune sequencing data (dated by TCRdb to between 2015 and 2017). In terms of the full investigation: The recorded disease courses included relapsing-remitting, secondary progressive and progressive-relapsing multiple sclerosis, and some patients had no subtype annotation. Patient repertoires were compared against ten to eleven previously published healthy control repertoires from donors aged roughly 6 to 27 years. A subset of samples was prepared in parallel using single-end sample barcoding, then pooled and co-amplified after Illumina adapter ligation.

A word on this clonotype: No antigen is known for it. Base-call qualities are not available, and no considerably larger clone is one nucleotide away.

General study outcomes and caveats: The control group was slightly older than the multiple sclerosis patient group. Direct clustering with F measure revealed strong co-clustering of samples prepared in the same batch, which led to a batch-effect correction. Normalized Chao1 diversity was significantly lower in multiple sclerosis patients than controls, suggesting substantial peripheral T-cell clonal expansion. Significantly higher frequencies in patients than in controls were found for several TRBV segments, including TRBV5-6, TRBV5-1 and TRBV20-1.

To demonstrate the VDJtools post-analysis software, TCR beta repertoires were profiled from the peripheral blood of about a dozen young patients with multiple sclerosis. The multiple sclerosis patients were children and adolescents ranging in age from roughly 6 to 15 years. Receptor amplification or capture employed PCR. The listed sequencing device is Illumina HiSeq 2500. To reduce PCR and sequencing biases, unique molecular identifiers were incorporated into the TCR beta cDNA libraries. Some 500,000 cDNA molecules were obtained for every 1 to 10 million input T cells, so each molecule roughly corresponded to one T cell. The patient libraries were prepared and sequenced with the same protocol used for the earlier healthy control dataset. Within a given batch, samples were prepared together, multiplexed and sequenced on the same HiSeq lane. For the original study's pipeline: Raw barcoded reads were processed with MIGEC, and single-read molecular identifier groups were discarded before consensus assembly and CDR3 extraction. Clonotype tables were post-analysed with VDJtools, normalizing diversity by down-sampling all datasets to the smallest sample size. To correct batch-related cross-sample contamination, repertoire overlap clustering matched CDR3 amino acid sequences but not nucleotide sequences. TCRdb reworked the public reads: Q25 trimming with fastp, MiXCR clone assembly, productive beta chains retained. Records with the same CDR3 protein are collapsed into one entry carrying the most frequent genes and DNA. Clone size and V and J calls follow TCRdb, not the original study. In all, the sample holds a few hundred thousand distinct CDR3 sequences, and approximately 31% of those were seen once. Clones ranked in the top ten supply under 7% of the sample.

V is cut by 0 bases and J by 13 bases, and the space between the germline ends is 7 bases. The CDR3 holds 12 amino acids from the cysteine to the phenylalanine. This entry keeps only the CDR3 DNA: 36 bases, framed from base 1. Reading the germline V gene gives CDR1 LGHNA and CDR2 YNFKEQ. The receptor was isolated from a girl aged 2 to 17 with multiple sclerosis. Sample: blood. The chain uses TRBV4-2 and TRBJ2-6, with no confident D gene call. The DNA reads as follows: TGTGCCAGCAGCCAAGAAGGATGGGTCCTGACTTTC. Its protein is CASSQEGWVLTF.